This is a list of T cell receptor beta chains from one sample in a study of blood T cell repertoires in COVID-19. Assay used: immunoSEQ multiplex PCR; TCRdb lists only in-frame clones, some missing. The table records about 59,000 clones, about 70% of them present only once. The sample consisted of peripheral blood. Receptors were obtained from a woman between 65 and 79 years old with acute or convalescent COVID-19. The conserved cysteine and the conserved F or W are not part of the CDR3 here. The order of the fields is V gene, CDR3 protein.

>TRBV6-1
ASRKDSMNTEAF
>TRBV9
ASSVGQAGYT
>TRBV11-3
ASSLVLNEQF
>TRBV5-4
ASRRGNTEAF
>TRBV18
ASSPQGADYGYT
>TRBV11-2
ASSLRGTGATEAF
>TRBV5-1
ASTAGVYSGANVLT
>TRBV6-6
ASSYSIRQTTGELF
>TRBV11-3
ASSSGTALMNTEAF
>TRBV5-6
ASSFPGQILAF
>TRBV5-1
ASSPRTGGSPLH
>TRBV7-6
ASSLMGREAF
>TRBV7-9
ASSLTGKLF
>TRBV11-1
ASSFITGVNTEAF
>TRBV5-1
ASSAVTGSYEQY
>TRBV5-4
ASSPGQSSSYNSPLH
>TRBV12-5
ASGLFSRTEAF
>TRBV18
ASSPGPGSYNSPLH
>TRBV18
ASSPGLGVVETQY
>TRBV7-8
ASSLERSVPKNIQY
>TRBV30
AWSVQSYEQY
>TRBV5-5
ASSLGRGTQPQH
>TRBV6-5
ASDSGREQF
>TRBV11-2
ASSLEPSGGAGELF